This is a list of T cell receptor beta chains from one sample in a study of cytomegalovirus exposure and HLA in healthy donors. The method was immunoSEQ multiplex PCR; TCRdb's version includes in-frame clones alone and lacks a portion of them. Altogether about 180,000 clones are present, approximately 80% being singletons, with the ten largest covering approximately 1.2%. The specimen was PBMCs. The receptors shown here come from a girl aged 2-10 years in good health and CMV-seropositive. Each CDR3 is given with its conserved first and last residue. D genes are given only for firm matches.

d_gene: NA
v_gene: TRBV19
j_gene: TRBJ1-1
len: 14
CDR3aa: CASSMPGMNTEAFF

d_gene: NA
v_gene: TRBV19
j_gene: TRBJ2-7
len: 14
CDR3aa: CASSVQGGLGEQYF

d_gene: TRBD2
v_gene: TRBV5-5
j_gene: TRBJ2-5
len: 17
CDR3aa: CASSLGTLAGVRETQYF

d_gene: NA
v_gene: TRBV5-1
j_gene: TRBJ2-7
len: 12
CDR3aa: CASSGGGEEQYF

d_gene: NA
v_gene: TRBV5-4
j_gene: TRBJ1-6
len: 16
CDR3aa: CASSLVGGRLNSPLHF

d_gene: TRBD2
v_gene: TRBV30
j_gene: TRBJ2-7
len: 16
CDR3aa: CAWSPYRSGSQNEQYF

d_gene: NA
v_gene: TRBV18
j_gene: TRBJ1-2
len: 15
CDR3aa: CASSPTPELNYGYTF

d_gene: NA
v_gene: TRBV5-4
j_gene: TRBJ2-1
len: 14
CDR3aa: CASSFGTSFNEQFF

d_gene: TRBD1
v_gene: TRBV6-1
j_gene: TRBJ2-2
len: 16
CDR3aa: CASSERDRVITGELFF

d_gene: TRBD2
v_gene: TRBV6-5
j_gene: TRBJ2-7
len: 13
CDR3aa: CASKRGDSYEQYF

d_gene: TRBD2
v_gene: TRBV2
j_gene: TRBJ2-3
len: 16
CDR3aa: CASSQTSSGGANTQYF

d_gene: NA
v_gene: TRBV28
j_gene: TRBJ1-2
len: 15
CDR3aa: CASSLSLGASYGYTF

d_gene: TRBD2
v_gene: TRBV15
j_gene: TRBJ2-3
len: 14
CDR3aa: CATSKRGGIDTQYF

d_gene: NA
v_gene: TRBV7-9
j_gene: TRBJ1-1
len: 16
CDR3aa: CASPAGEVRRNTEAFF

d_gene: NA
v_gene: TRBV11-3
j_gene: TRBJ1-3
len: 15
CDR3aa: CASSNRQYSGNTIYF

d_gene: TRBD1
v_gene: TRBV4-2
j_gene: TRBJ1-4
len: 19
CDR3aa: CASSQDISNRGRTNEKLFF

d_gene: TRBD1
v_gene: TRBV27
j_gene: TRBJ2-2
len: 16
CDR3aa: CASSRQGRHYTGELFF

d_gene: NA
v_gene: TRBV30
j_gene: TRBJ1-1
len: 14
CDR3aa: CAWSGAGGSTEAFF

d_gene: TRBD2
v_gene: TRBV13
j_gene: TRBJ2-4
len: 15
CDR3aa: CASSQTSGGASIQYF

d_gene: NA
v_gene: TRBV28
j_gene: TRBJ2-3
len: 11
CDR3aa: CASSYSDTQYF

d_gene: NA
v_gene: TRBV6-1
j_gene: TRBJ1-2
len: 13
CDR3aa: CASTTTGTYGYTF

d_gene: TRBD1
v_gene: TRBV5-3
j_gene: TRBJ2-2
len: 15
CDR3aa: CASSRDRGAGGELFF

d_gene: NA
v_gene: TRBV30
j_gene: TRBJ1-1
len: 12
CDR3aa: CACEDISTEAFF

d_gene: NA
v_gene: TRBV7-6
j_gene: TRBJ1-3
len: 18
CDR3aa: CASSLGARATHSGNTIYF

d_gene: NA
v_gene: TRBV6-1
j_gene: TRBJ1-5
len: 13
CDR3aa: CASSTGPNQPQHF

d_gene: NA
v_gene: TRBV6-5
j_gene: TRBJ1-6
len: 13
CDR3aa: CASRAGSASPLHF

d_gene: NA
v_gene: TRBV11-1
j_gene: TRBJ1-1
len: 14
CDR3aa: CASSLYGEGTEAFF

d_gene: NA
v_gene: TRBV6-5
j_gene: TRBJ2-5
len: 15
CDR3aa: CASSFLATSRETQYF

d_gene: TRBD2
v_gene: TRBV19
j_gene: TRBJ2-5
len: 15
CDR3aa: CASRDGTSGQETQYF

d_gene: TRBD1
v_gene: TRBV30
j_gene: TRBJ1-2
len: 14
CDR3aa: CAWVRDRAFYGYTF

d_gene: TRBD2
v_gene: TRBV5-1
j_gene: TRBJ2-3
len: 14
CDR3aa: CASSSGLQTDTQYF

d_gene: NA
v_gene: TRBV12-5
j_gene: TRBJ1-2
len: 12
CDR3aa: CASGLGVYGYTF

d_gene: TRBD2
v_gene: TRBV11-2
j_gene: TRBJ2-2
len: 16
CDR3aa: CASSLGVERDAGELFF

d_gene: NA
v_gene: TRBV7-8
j_gene: TRBJ1-4
len: 17
CDR3aa: CASSLAGRGPTNEKLFF

d_gene: NA
v_gene: TRBV5-6
j_gene: TRBJ2-3
len: 12
CDR3aa: CASSLGADTQYF